This is a list of T cell receptor beta chains from one sample in a study of blood T cell repertoires in COVID-19. Profiling relied on immunoSEQ multiplex PCR, and the TCRdb table lists in-frame clones only, not all of them. The sample shows about 140,000 clones, about 90% of them seen only once. Sequencing was carried out using PBMCs or T cells enriched from blood (not recorded which). The receptors shown here come from a man aged 55 to 70 who had recovered from COVID-19. The CDR3 runs from the conserved cysteine through the conserved F or W. Each record gives: J gene, D gene, clone size, V gene, CDR3 protein, CDR3 DNA. The D gene is left open where the match is weak. Only some rows state a clone size, as once, few, many or a class for expanded clones.

TRBJ2-7,TRBD1,NA,TRBV5-6,CASLRDRDYEQYF,TGTGCCTCCCTCCGGGACAGGGACTACGAGCAGTACTTC
TRBJ2-2,NA,NA,TRBV11-2,CASSLLPDTGELFF,TGTGCCAGCAGCTTATTGCCAGACACCGGGGAGCTGTTTTTT
TRBJ1-2,TRBD1,NA,TRBV28,CASSSPGTGNYGYTF,TGTGCCAGCAGTTCTCCCGGGACAGGGAACTATGGCTACACCTTC
TRBJ2-7,TRBD1,NA,TRBV9,CASSVDQTGWRNEQYF,TGTGCCAGCAGCGTAGACCAGACAGGGTGGAGAAACGAGCAGTACTTC
TRBJ1-2,NA,NA,TRBV28,CASTVDSYGYTF,TGTGCCAGCACCGTGGACAGCTATGGCTACACCTTC
TRBJ2-6,NA,NA,TRBV11-3,CASSRNSMGANVLTF,TGTGCCAGCAGCCGAAACAGTATGGGGGCCAACGTCCTGACTTTC
TRBJ1-1,NA,NA,TRBV14,CASSQMRGEVGDTEAFF,TGTGCCAGCAGCCAGATGCGGGGCGAAGTTGGGGACACTGAAGCTTTCTTT
TRBJ2-4,NA,NA,TRBV6-6,CASSRTELAKNIQYF,TGTGCCAGCAGTCGGACAGAGCTAGCCAAAAACATTCAGTACTTC
TRBJ1-1,NA,NA,TRBV5-1,CASSSKAQVSEAFF,TGCGCCAGCAGCTCCAAGGCACAGGTCTCTGAAGCTTTCTTT
TRBJ2-1,NA,few,TRBV11-2,CASSLTASGEQFF,TGTGCCAGCAGCTTGACTGCCTCGGGGGAGCAGTTCTTC
TRBJ1-6,NA,NA,TRBV3-1/TRBV3-2,CASSQYSELSYNSPLHF,TGTGCCAGCAGCCAATATTCCGAGCTCTCCTATAATTCACCCCTCCACTTT
TRBJ2-5,TRBD1,NA,TRBV29-1,CSVAGQGQGTQYF,TGCAGCGTCGCGGGACAGGGACAGGGGACCCAGTACTTC
TRBJ2-5,TRBD1,NA,TRBV16,CASSLGQERLAQYF,TGTGCCAGCAGCCTCGGACAGGAGAGATTGGCCCAGTACTTC
TRBJ2-1,TRBD2,NA,TRBV5-1,CASSLTSGGNEQFF,TGCGCCAGCAGCTTAACTAGCGGGGGGAATGAGCAGTTCTTC
TRBJ1-4,NA,once,TRBV7-6,CASSQDLTRGELFF,TGTGCCAGCAGCCAGGACCTAACCCGGGGGGAACTGTTTTTT
TRBJ2-1,TRBD2,NA,TRBV28,CASSGLVPYNEQFF,TGTGCCAGCAGTGGACTAGTCCCCTACAATGAGCAGTTCTTC
TRBJ1-1,NA,NA,TRBV19,CASSMSRGGWTEAFF,TGTGCCAGTAGTATGTCCAGGGGTGGTTGGACTGAAGCTTTCTTT
TRBJ2-7,NA,NA,TRBV7-9,CASTTDGPGEQYF,TGTGCCAGCACCACTGACGGGCCGGGGGAGCAGTACTTC
TRBJ1-2,TRBD1,NA,TRBV5-1,CASSHRGDRVSNGYTF,TGCGCCAGCAGCCACCGGGGGGACAGGGTTTCGAATGGCTACACCTTC
TRBJ1-5,NA,NA,TRBV6-5,CASSPNSNQPQHF,TGTGCCAGCAGTCCAAATAGCAATCAGCCCCAGCATTTT
TRBJ2-2,TRBD1,NA,TRBV5-1,CASSSDTGANTGELFF,TGCGCCAGCAGCTCAGATACAGGGGCGAACACCGGGGAGCTGTTTTTT
TRBJ1-2,TRBD1,NA,TRBV5-6,CASSYPRDRALSYGYTF,TGTGCCAGCAGCTATCCCCGGGACAGGGCATTGAGCTATGGCTACACCTTC
TRBJ2-3,NA,NA,TRBV3-1/TRBV3-2,CASSPTGDTQYF,TGTGCCAGCAGCCCAACAGGGGATACGCAGTATTTT
TRBJ2-7,TRBD2,NA,TRBV28,CASIPTGTVAGGEQYF,TGTGCCAGCATACCGACGGGCACGGTAGCGGGAGGCGAGCAGTACTTC